This is a list of T cell receptor beta chains from one sample in a study of spatial heterogeneity in lung cancer. TCRdb passed the 5' RACE reads through MiXCR, listing each CDR3 protein once. This sample has around 110,000 distinct CDR3 sequences; 10% to 15% occur once, and the top ten carry roughly 17%. The sequenced sample was PBMCs, obtained at follow-up. The receptors derive from a male donor with early-stage non-small cell lung cancer. Each CDR3 is given with its conserved first and last residue. Each record gives: D gene, clone size, J gene, V gene, CDR3 DNA, CDR3 protein. The D gene is left open where the match is weak. For some rows the clone size is stated as once, few or many, or as a class when expanded; others skip it.

d_call: TRBD1
clone_size: -
j_call: TRBJ2-5
v_call: TRBV14
cdr3_nt: TGTGCCAGCAGCAACAGGGGTAGCCAAGAGACCCAGTACTTC
cdr3_aa: CASSNRGSQETQYF

d_call: -
clone_size: -
j_call: TRBJ2-2
v_call: TRBV20-1
cdr3_nt: TGCAGTGCTAGAGATCCTTCGATGGGAACCGGGGAGCTGTTTTTT
cdr3_aa: CSARDPSMGTGELFF

d_call: TRBD1
clone_size: many
j_call: TRBJ1-1
v_call: TRBV15
cdr3_nt: TGTGCCACCAGCAGATCTCTCGGGGACAGGGGGCCTGAAGCTTTCTTT
cdr3_aa: CATSRSLGDRGPEAFF

d_call: TRBD1
clone_size: -
j_call: TRBJ2-6
v_call: TRBV28
cdr3_nt: TGTGCCAGCAGACAGGGGTACGGGGCCAACGTCCTGACTTTC
cdr3_aa: CASRQGYGANVLTF

d_call: TRBD1
clone_size: many
j_call: TRBJ2-7
v_call: TRBV20-1
cdr3_nt: TGCAGTGGACGACAGGGTTTCGAGCAGTACTTC
cdr3_aa: CSGRQGFEQYF

d_call: -
clone_size: many
j_call: TRBJ1-5
v_call: TRBV12-3/TRBV12-4
cdr3_nt: TGTGCCAGCAGCCAAGTGAACAGCAATCAGCCCCAGCATTTT
cdr3_aa: CASSQVNSNQPQHF

d_call: TRBD1
clone_size: -
j_call: TRBJ2-5
v_call: TRBV12-3/TRBV12-4
cdr3_nt: TGTGCCAGCAGTTTGGGGACAGGGAGACAAGAGACCCAGTACTTC
cdr3_aa: CASSLGTGRQETQYF

d_call: -
clone_size: many
j_call: TRBJ2-1
v_call: TRBV27
cdr3_nt: TGTGCCAGCAGTCTCCAAACAGTGGGGGAGCAGTTCTTC
cdr3_aa: CASSLQTVGEQFF

d_call: -
clone_size: -
j_call: TRBJ2-7
v_call: TRBV20-1
cdr3_nt: TGCAGTGCCGCCAGCGACCCCTACGAGCAGTACTTC
cdr3_aa: CSAASDPYEQYF

d_call: TRBD1
clone_size: -
j_call: TRBJ2-3
v_call: TRBV5-1
cdr3_nt: TGCGCCAGCAGCTTGGGAGGGACAGGGGGCGCAGATACGCAGTATTTT
cdr3_aa: CASSLGGTGGADTQYF

d_call: -
clone_size: -
j_call: TRBJ1-6
v_call: TRBV7-3
cdr3_nt: TGTGCCAGCAGCTTATCTCCGGACAGACGGAATTCACCCCTCCACTTT
cdr3_aa: CASSLSPDRRNSPLHF

d_call: TRBD1
clone_size: few
j_call: TRBJ2-1
v_call: TRBV20-1
cdr3_nt: TGCAGTGCTAGCGTCCCTCCCGGGACAGCCTACAATGAGCAGTTCTTC
cdr3_aa: CSASVPPGTAYNEQFF

d_call: -
clone_size: many
j_call: TRBJ2-1
v_call: TRBV7-9
cdr3_nt: TGTGCCAGCATCAATGTGGGGGATAGGGCCTACAATGAGCAGTTCTTC
cdr3_aa: CASINVGDRAYNEQFF

d_call: -
clone_size: -
j_call: TRBJ1-4
v_call: TRBV2
cdr3_nt: TGTGCCAGCATACTTCTTGAAAAACTGTTTTTT
cdr3_aa: CASILLEKLFF

d_call: -
clone_size: -
j_call: TRBJ1-1
v_call: TRBV6-2/TRBV6-3
cdr3_nt: TGTGCCGTAAACCAGGGTACTGAAGCTTTCTTT
cdr3_aa: CAVNQGTEAFF

d_call: -
clone_size: -
j_call: TRBJ1-2
v_call: TRBV19
cdr3_nt: TGTGCCAGTAGTAGGACGGCTAACTATGACTACACCTTC
cdr3_aa: CASSRTANYDYTF

d_call: TRBD1
clone_size: many
j_call: TRBJ1-3
v_call: TRBV18
cdr3_nt: TGTGCCAGCTCACCGGGACAGGGTCGGAGCTCTGGAAACACCATATATTTT
cdr3_aa: CASSPGQGRSSGNTIYF

d_call: -
clone_size: many
j_call: TRBJ1-2
v_call: TRBV10-1
cdr3_nt: TGCGCCAGCAGTGATAACAGGGATTGGAGCTATGGCTACACCTTC
cdr3_aa: CASSDNRDWSYGYTF

d_call: TRBD2
clone_size: many
j_call: TRBJ2-5
v_call: TRBV20-1
cdr3_nt: TGCAGTGCTATTACTAGCGGGGGGTCGGAGACCCAGTACTTC
cdr3_aa: CSAITSGGSETQYF

d_call: -
clone_size: many
j_call: TRBJ2-1
v_call: TRBV29-1
cdr3_nt: TGCAGCGTTCGACCCCCGGGGATCGGTGAGCAGTTCTTC
cdr3_aa: CSVRPPGIGEQFF

d_call: -
clone_size: -
j_call: TRBJ2-2
v_call: TRBV4-2
cdr3_nt: TGTGCCAGCAGCCAAGAGCCAGCGGTGCACACGAACACCGGGGAGCTGTTTTTT
cdr3_aa: CASSQEPAVHTNTGELFF

d_call: -
clone_size: many
j_call: TRBJ2-5
v_call: TRBV5-6
cdr3_nt: TGTGCCAGCAGCACAAGACTAAGAGAGACCCAGTACTTC
cdr3_aa: CASSTRLRETQYF

d_call: TRBD1
clone_size: few
j_call: TRBJ2-3
v_call: TRBV20-1
cdr3_nt: TGCAGTGCTTCGACAGGGGGCAGGGCAGATACGCAGTATTTT
cdr3_aa: CSASTGGRADTQYF

d_call: TRBD1
clone_size: few
j_call: TRBJ2-5
v_call: TRBV27
cdr3_nt: TGTGCCAGCAGTTTCGGGACAGGGGGCTCTTTGGAGACCCAGTACTTC
cdr3_aa: CASSFGTGGSLETQYF

d_call: TRBD1
clone_size: many
j_call: TRBJ1-2
v_call: TRBV20-1
cdr3_nt: TGCAGTGCTAGAGGGGGGACAGCTGATAACTATGGCTACACCTTC
cdr3_aa: CSARGGTADNYGYTF

d_call: -
clone_size: few
j_call: TRBJ1-6
v_call: TRBV5-1
cdr3_nt: TGCGCCAGCAGCTTGGCCGGCAATGATAATTCACCCCTCCACTTT
cdr3_aa: CASSLAGNDNSPLHF

d_call: -
clone_size: many
j_call: TRBJ2-2
v_call: TRBV15
cdr3_nt: TGTGCCACCAGCAAAGGAAACACCGGGGAGCTGTTTTTT
cdr3_aa: CATSKGNTGELFF